The clone carrying this T cell receptor (beta chain) was detected a few times. The antigen is undetermined. Samples came from healthy bone marrow donors. The record originates from a study of cytomegalovirus exposure and HLA in healthy donors. PCR amplification relied on 60 Vbeta primers (plus 13 Jbeta primers). Sequencing was performed with immunoSEQ multiplex PCR; in TCRdb, only in-frame clones are kept and a portion is missing. The sample has about 150,000 clones, roughly 80% seen once. Study findings and constraints: It was only CMV serostatus that was available as immune exposure information. The HLA-A and HLA-B alleles of most subjects were reportedly predicted accurately from TCR beta sequences. In an earlier analysis, productive rearrangement rates for most beta V segments clustered near 87% or 30%.

The germline CDR1 and CDR2 sequences are SGHVS and FNYEAQ. This CDR3 is built from 17 residues. The junction had 4 bases not matched to a gene; V was cut back by 1 base and J by 0 bases. The specimen sequenced was PBMCs. The clonotype originates from a human donor in good health. The chain joins TRBV7-6 to TRBJ2-7; 12 nucleotides align to TRBD2. The CDR3 loop reads CASSLGTSGIISYEQYF. CDR3 DNA sequence: TGTGCCAGCAGCTTAGGGACTAGCGGGATAATCTCCTACGAGCAGTACTTC.